A selection of T cell receptor beta chains follows, all from one sample in a study of blood T cell repertoires in COVID-19. Data came from immunoSEQ multiplex PCR; TCRdb stores just in-frame clones and leaves some out. The table lists roughly 97,000 clones, about 89% of them singletons, with 15% in the top ten. Material for sequencing was peripheral blood. These receptors came from a man between 50 and 59 years old with acute or convalescent COVID-19. CDR3s include the opening cysteine and the closing phenylalanine or tryptophan. Each record gives: V gene, J gene, CDR3 protein.

TRBV5-1	TRBJ2-7	CASSPTTGPVEEQYF
TRBV7-9	TRBJ2-7	CASSLARAHEQYF
TRBV30	TRBJ1-5	CAWRRPGGNNQPQHF
TRBV19	TRBJ2-7	CASSPPGYEQYF
TRBV5-1	TRBJ2-5	CASSLEAGAGRETQYF
TRBV5-4	TRBJ2-6	CASSQGTTAPGGANVLTF
TRBV28	TRBJ2-7	CASIQGTGLFYEQYF
TRBV18	TRBJ2-5	CASSPDTRETQYF
TRBV11-3	TRBJ2-1	CASSLGVTSRSSYNEQFF
TRBV15	TRBJ2-1	CATSRGPSRGYNEQFF
TRBV2	TRBJ2-3	CASSAQGKTDTQYF
TRBV5-1	TRBJ1-1	CASSLGQSAEAFF
TRBV30	TRBJ1-1	CAWIKGAMNTEAFF
TRBV7-8	TRBJ2-2	CASSSPSLTELFF
TRBV28	TRBJ2-1	CASSLTGQGEDEQFF
TRBV7-9	TRBJ2-5	CASSPPWGLAGEETQYF
TRBV5-1	TRBJ2-5	CASSLRGFQETQYF
TRBV18	TRBJ2-2	CASSPGGLNTGELFF
TRBV7-9	TRBJ2-1	CASSLVGEPYNEQFF
TRBV11-2	TRBJ2-5	CASSLFAMQETQYF
TRBV5-1	TRBJ1-2	CASSLSPRQQENYGYTF
TRBV4-1	TRBJ2-5	CASSLVSDETQYF
TRBV7-2	TRBJ2-7	CASSLGAGEYEQYF
TRBV5-8	TRBJ2-1	CASSLWASGNNEQFF
TRBV4-2	TRBJ2-5	CASSQGGSVETQYF
TRBV19	TRBJ2-7	CASSPQAAGVGEQYF